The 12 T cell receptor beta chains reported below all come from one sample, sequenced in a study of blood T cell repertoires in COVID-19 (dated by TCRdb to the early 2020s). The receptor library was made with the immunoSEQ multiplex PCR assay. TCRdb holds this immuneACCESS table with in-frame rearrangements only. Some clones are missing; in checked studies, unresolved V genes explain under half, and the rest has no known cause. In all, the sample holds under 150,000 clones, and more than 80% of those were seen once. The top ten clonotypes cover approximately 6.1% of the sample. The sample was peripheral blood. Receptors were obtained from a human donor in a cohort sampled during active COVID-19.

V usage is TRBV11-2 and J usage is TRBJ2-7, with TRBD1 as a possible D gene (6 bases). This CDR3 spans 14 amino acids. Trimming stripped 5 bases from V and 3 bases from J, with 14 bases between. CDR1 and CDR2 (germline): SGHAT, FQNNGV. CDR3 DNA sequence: TGTGCCAGCAGCCCGGACAGTTGGCGCTACGAGCAGTACTTC. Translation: CASSPDSWRYEQYF.

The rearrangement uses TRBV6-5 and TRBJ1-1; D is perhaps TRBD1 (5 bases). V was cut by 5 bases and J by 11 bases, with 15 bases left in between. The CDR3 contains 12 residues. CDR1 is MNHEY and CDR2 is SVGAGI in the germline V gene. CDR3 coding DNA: TGTGCCAGCAGTCCCCGGGGGGGTCCGGCTTTCTTT. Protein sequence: CASSPRGGPAFF.

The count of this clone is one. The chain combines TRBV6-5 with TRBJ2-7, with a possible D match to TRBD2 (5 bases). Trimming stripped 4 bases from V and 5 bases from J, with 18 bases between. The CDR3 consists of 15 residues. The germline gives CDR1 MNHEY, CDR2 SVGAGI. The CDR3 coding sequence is TGTGCCAGCAGTTTACCCCCTAGCATGAACCACGAGCAGTACTTC. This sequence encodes CASSLPPSMNHEQYF.

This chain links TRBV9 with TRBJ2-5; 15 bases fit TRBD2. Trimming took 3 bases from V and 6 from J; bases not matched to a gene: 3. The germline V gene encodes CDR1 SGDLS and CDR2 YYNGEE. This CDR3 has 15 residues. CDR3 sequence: CASSGTSGGAQTQYF. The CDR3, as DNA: TGTGCCAGCAGCGGGACTAGCGGGGGGGCACAGACCCAGTACTTC.

As DNA, the CDR3 is TGTGCCAGCAGCCAACTCTACGAGCAGTACTTC. This translates into CASSQLYEQYF. The gene calls are TRBV3-1 (or the pseudogene TRBV3-2) and TRBJ2-7; D uncertain. Trimming stripped 2 bases from V and 3 bases from J, with 2 bases between. Germline assignment: CDR1 LGHDT and CDR2 YNNKEL (reference sequence). The CDR3 has 11 residues.

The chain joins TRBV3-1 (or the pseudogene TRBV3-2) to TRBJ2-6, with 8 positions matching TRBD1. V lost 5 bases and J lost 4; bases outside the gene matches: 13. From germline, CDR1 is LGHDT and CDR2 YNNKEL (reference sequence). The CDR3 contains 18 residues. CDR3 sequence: CASSWGGRGLLGANVLTF. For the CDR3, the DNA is TGTGCCAGCAGCTGGGGTGGCAGGGGGCTGTTAGGGGCCAACGTCCTGACTTTC.

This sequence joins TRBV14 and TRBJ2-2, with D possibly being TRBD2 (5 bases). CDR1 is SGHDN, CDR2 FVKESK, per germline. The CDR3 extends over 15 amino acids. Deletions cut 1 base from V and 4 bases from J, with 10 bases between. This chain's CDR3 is CASSQVLGGTGELFF. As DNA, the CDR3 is TGTGCCAGCAGCCAAGTGCTTGGAGGCACCGGGGAGCTGTTTTTT.

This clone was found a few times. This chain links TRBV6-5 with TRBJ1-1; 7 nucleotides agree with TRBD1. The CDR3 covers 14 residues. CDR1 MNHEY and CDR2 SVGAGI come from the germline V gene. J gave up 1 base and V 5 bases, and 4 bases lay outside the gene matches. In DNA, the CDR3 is TGTGCCAGCAGTAATGGACAGGAGAACACTGAAGCTTTCTTT. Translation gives CASSNGQENTEAFF.

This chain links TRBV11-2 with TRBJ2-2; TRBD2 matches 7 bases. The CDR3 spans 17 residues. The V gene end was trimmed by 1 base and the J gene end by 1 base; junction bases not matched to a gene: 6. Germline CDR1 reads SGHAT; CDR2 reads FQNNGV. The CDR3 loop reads CASSLVGLAGNTGELFF. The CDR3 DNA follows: TGTGCCAGCAGCTTAGTCGGGTTAGCGGGGAACACCGGGGAGCTGTTTTTT.

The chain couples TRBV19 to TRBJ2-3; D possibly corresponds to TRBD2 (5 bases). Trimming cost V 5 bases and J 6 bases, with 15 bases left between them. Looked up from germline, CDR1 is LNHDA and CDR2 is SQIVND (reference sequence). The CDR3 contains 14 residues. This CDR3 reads CASSYGEAADTQYF. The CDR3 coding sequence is TGTGCCAGTAGTTACGGGGAAGCGGCCGATACGCAGTATTTT.

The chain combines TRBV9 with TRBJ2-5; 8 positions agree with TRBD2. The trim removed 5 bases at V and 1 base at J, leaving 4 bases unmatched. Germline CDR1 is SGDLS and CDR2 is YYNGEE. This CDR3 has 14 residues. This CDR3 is CASSPGTSQETQYF. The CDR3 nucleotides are TGTGCCAGCAGTCCCGGGACTAGCCAAGAGACCCAGTACTTC. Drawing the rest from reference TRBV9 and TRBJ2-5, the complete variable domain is DSGVTQTPKHLITATGQRVTLRCSPRSGDLSVYWYQQSLDQGLQFLIQYYNGEERAKGNILERFSAQQFPDLHSELNLSSLELGDSALYFCASSPGTSQETQYFGPGTRLLVL.

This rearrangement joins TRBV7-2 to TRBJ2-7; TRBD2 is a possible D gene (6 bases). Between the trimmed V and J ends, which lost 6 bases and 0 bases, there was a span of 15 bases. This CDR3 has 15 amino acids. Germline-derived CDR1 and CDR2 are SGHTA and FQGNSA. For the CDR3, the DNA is TGTGCCAGCAGTCGGGAGTTCCAAACCTCCTACGAGCAGTACTTC. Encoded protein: CASSREFQTSYEQYF.